This passage covers 20 T cell receptor beta chains from one sample sequenced in a study of response to subunit inactivated influenza vaccine listed by TCRdb under 2018. Preparation of the library involved RT-PCR. Sequencing instrument: Illumina HiSeq 2500. The raw public data were reprocessed by TCRdb itself: fastp quality trimming at Q25, MiXCR clonotype calling, in-frame beta chains only. Here each entry gathers all rows of one CDR3 protein and keeps the most common genes and DNA. The sample contains under 950,000 distinct CDR3 sequences, less than 25% of them found a single time. Roughly 10% of the sample goes to the ten largest clones. Material: PBMCs from blood, obtained less than 6 days after vaccination. Every receptor here comes from a middle-aged man who received an inactivated influenza vaccine. Donor details come from another sample of the same person, matched by shared clones.

The chain combines TRBV20-1 with TRBJ1-5, with D possibly TRBD1 on 5 matching bases. V was clipped by 4 bases and J by 2 bases, with 12 bases between them. The CDR3 totals 14 residues. Germline CDR1 reads DFQATT; CDR2 reads SNEGSKA (reference sequence). The CDR3 DNA reads as TGCAGTGCTACCTGGACGGGACGCAATCAGCCCCAGCATTTT. It translates to CSATWTGRNQPQHF.

The chain recombines TRBV4-1 with TRBJ2-7; TRBD1 agrees at 8 bases. This CDR3 is built from 14 residues. Germline V gene lookup returns CDR1 MGHRA and CDR2 YSYEKL. With V trimmed by 1 base and J by 7 bases, 6 bases remained unmatched. As DNA, the CDR3 is TGCGCCAGCAGCCAAGCAGGGGGCTTGGGGGAGCAGTACTTC. Amino acids: CASSQAGGLGEQYF.

V and J are TRBV15 and TRBJ2-1; maybe TRBD2 (6 bases). V lost 2 bases, J lost 2 bases, and 19 bases lay in between. This CDR3 is built from 18 residues. In germline, CDR1 is LNHNV, CDR2 YYDKDF (reference sequence). The CDR3 DNA sequence: TGTGCCACCAGCAGAAGCCCGACCGGAGGGCCACCCTACAATGAGCAGTTCTTC. This codes for CATSRSPTGGPPYNEQFF.

The rearrangement uses TRBV3-1 and TRBJ2-1; D call uncertain. In germline, CDR1 is LGHDT, CDR2 YNNKEL (reference sequence). Trimming left V 4 bases short and J 9 bases short, with 13 bases between. This CDR3 contains 13 residues. The CDR3 bases are TGTGCCAGCAGCCCCATGCGTGTCGGTGAGCAGTTCTTC. Its translation: CASSPMRVGEQFF.

This clonotype was observed a few times. The V call is TRBV2, the J call TRBJ2-1, with TRBD1 identical over 9 bases. The trim removed 6 bases at V and 4 bases at J, leaving 10 bases unmatched. CDR1 is SNHLY, CDR2 FYNNEI, per germline. The CDR3 extends over 16 amino acids. The DNA of the CDR3 is TGTGCCAGCAGACTAATGGGACAGGGAACATACAATGAGCAGTTCTTC. This translates into CASRLMGQGTYNEQFF. The whole variable domain, remainder taken from reference TRBV2 and TRBJ2-1, is EPEVTQTPSHQVTQMGQEVILRCVPISNHLYFYWYRQILGQKVEFLVSFYNNEISEKSEIFDDQFSVERPDGSNFTLKIRSTKLEDSAMYFCASRLMGQGTYNEQFFGPGTRLTVL.

This clonotype was found many times. V usage is TRBV4-1 and J usage is TRBJ1-1; D not certain. Germline V CDR1 and CDR2: MGHRA, YSYEKL. Deletions cut 1 base from V and 0 bases from J, with 9 bases between. This CDR3 has 15 residues. The CDR3 coding sequence is TGCGCCAGCAGCCAAGTGGCAGACATGAACACTGAAGCTTTCTTT. Its translation: CASSQVADMNTEAFF.

This clonotype showed up just a few times. The chain joins TRBV12-3 or TRBV12-4 to TRBJ2-3, with 8 bases lining up with TRBD2. The CDR3 loop spans 14 amino acids. The V gene end was trimmed by 6 bases and the J gene end by 12 bases; junction bases not matched to a gene: 14. The CDR3 loop reads CASSSLMGGGIQYF. The CDR3 DNA reads TGTGCCAGCAGCTCCCTTATGGGCGGGGGGATCCAGTATTTT.

This clonotype was detected only a few times. The chain uses TRBV5-1 and TRBJ2-7; D might be TRBD1 (6 bases). Germline lookup yields CDR1 SGHRS and CDR2 YFSETQ. V was clipped by 4 bases and J by 0 bases, with 20 bases between them. The CDR3 runs to 17 residues. The DNA of the CDR3 is TGCGCCAGCAGCGGACGTCGTGGGGGCAATAGCTCCTACGAGCAGTACTTC. Protein sequence: CASSGRRGGNSSYEQYF.

The rearrangement joins TRBV18 to TRBJ2-7, with 9 bases aligning to TRBD2. This CDR3 has 15 amino acids. The trim removed 2 bases at V and 7 bases at J, leaving 9 bases unmatched. Germline V gene lookup returns CDR1 KGHSH and CDR2 LQKENI. CDR3 residues: CASSPRASGMYEQYF. In DNA, the CDR3 is TGTGCCAGCTCACCAAGGGCTAGCGGGATGTATGAGCAGTACTTC.

In this sample, this clonotype turned up a few times. In nucleotides, the CDR3 is TGTGCCAGCAGTTTTTTGGCGGGAGAGCGGGTCGGGGAGCTGTTTTTT. Translated: CASSFLAGERVGELFF. The V and J genes are TRBV27 and TRBJ2-2, with 7 bases that match TRBD2. The J segment lost 7 bases and the V segment lost 3 bases, leaving 11 bases of the junction unmatched. This CDR3 region has 16 residues. Germline values: CDR1 MNHEY, CDR2 SMNVEV (reference sequence).

This clonotype was counted a few times. Written as DNA, the CDR3 is TGTGCCAGCAGCTTAGGCTTTGGGGCTCGGCTAGTCCAAGAGACCCAGTACTTC. Protein sequence: CASSLGFGARLVQETQYF. The rearrangement links TRBV11-1 to TRBJ2-5, with D perhaps matching TRBD1 (5 bases). CDR3 length: 18 amino acids. V was cut by 1 base and J by 1 base, with 19 bases left in between. Germline CDR1 and CDR2: SGHAT and FQDESV (reference sequence).

This clonotype was seen a few times. The chain couples TRBV10-2 to TRBJ1-5; D gene uncertain. This CDR3 has 14 amino acids. From germline, CDR1 is WSHSY and CDR2 SAAADI. Trimming removed 4 bases from V and 2 bases from J, with 9 bases in between. CDR3 loop: CASSGHPGNQPQHF. As DNA, the CDR3 is TGCGCCAGCAGTGGGCACCCAGGCAATCAGCCCCAGCATTTT.

The chain couples TRBV5-1 to TRBJ2-1; either TRBD1 or TRBD2 may fit D (5 bases each). Trimming stripped 4 bases from V and 8 bases from J, with 19 bases between. Germline V gene sequence: CDR1 SGHRS, CDR2 YFSETQ. The CDR3 runs 15 residues. Here the CDR3 reads CASSPGTAGLDEQFF. The CDR3 DNA reads TGCGCCAGCAGCCCGGGGACCGCTGGATTGGATGAGCAGTTCTTC. Using reference TRBV5-1 and TRBJ2-1 for the parts outside the CDR3, the full variable domain is KAGVTQTPRYLIKTRGQQVTLSCSPISGHRSVSWYQQTPGQGLQFLFEYFSETQRNKGNFPGRFSGRQFSNSRSEMNVSTLELGDSALYLCASSPGTAGLDEQFFGPGTRLTVL.

This clonotype was observed a few times. The V and J genes are TRBV7-2 and TRBJ2-3; D not resolved. V dropped 2 bases and J dropped 6 bases, with 15 bases sitting between them. The CDR3 sequence is 15 residues long. The germline CDR1 and CDR2 sequences are SGHTA and FQGNSA. CDR3 sequence reads: CASSLLRNLADTQYF. The CDR3 DNA is TGTGCCAGCAGCTTACTTCGGAACTTGGCGGATACGCAGTATTTT.

This clonotype was counted between two and nine times. The V gene is TRBV5-1, the J gene TRBJ2-3, with 8 nucleotides matching TRBD1. J was trimmed by 3 bases and V by 5 bases; bases with no gene match: 5. The CDR3 is 14 residues long. From germline, CDR1 is SGHRS and CDR2 YFSETQ. CDR3 residues: CASRYGQGTDTQYF. The CDR3 nucleotides read TGCGCCAGCAGATACGGACAGGGAACAGATACGCAGTATTTT.

The DNA for the CDR3 is TGTGCCAGCAGCCAAGATCTTCGTGGAAATTCACCCCTCCACTTT. Its translation is CASSQDLRGNSPLHF. The chain couples TRBV4-2 to TRBJ1-6; D gene uncertain. The germline V and J ends were trimmed by 0 bases and 7 bases, with 10 bases remaining between them. The CDR3 loop spans 15 amino acids. Germline assignment: CDR1 LGHNA and CDR2 YNFKEQ.

This clonotype showed up just a few times. This chain joins TRBV10-3 and TRBJ1-1; D is uncertain. Per the germline V gene, CDR1 is ENHRY and CDR2 is SYGVKD. This CDR3 has 15 residues. Trimming took off 0 bases at V and 5 bases at J, with 13 bases between the two ends. CDR3 sequence: CAISESGDGRTEAFF. CDR3 nucleotides: TGTGCCATCAGTGAGTCTGGCGACGGTCGGACTGAAGCTTTCTTT.

This chain joins TRBV12-3 or TRBV12-4 and TRBJ2-7; possibly TRBD1 or TRBD2 for D (6 bases each). V was cut by 7 bases and J by 6 bases, with 16 bases left in between. The CDR3 spans 13 residues. As DNA, the CDR3 is TGTGCCAGCACTCCCAGAGGGGGGCTCGAGCAGTACTTC. Translating gives CASTPRGGLEQYF.

This clonotype came up many times. V gene TRBV24-1 combines with J gene TRBJ2-3, with 8 bases fitting TRBD1. This CDR3 has 19 residues. Looked up from germline, CDR1 is KGHDR and CDR2 is SFDVKD. V shed 4 bases and J 0 bases; nucleotides not matched to a gene: 14. The CDR3 coding sequence is TGTGCCACCAGTGAGCTGGGCAGGGGGCAAGGGTTGAGCACAGATACGCAGTATTTT. Its translation: CATSELGRGQGLSTDTQYF.

This clonotype has more than one count but fewer than ten. The chain is built from TRBV29-1 and TRBJ2-3; 13 bases are a match to TRBD2. Unmatched junction bases numbered 6, after V lost 7 bases and J lost 2 bases. CDR3 size: 15 residues. Germline values: CDR1 SQVTM, CDR2 ANQGSEA. CDR3 loop: CSAGLAGVYTDTQYF. For the CDR3, the DNA is TGCAGCGCCGGACTAGCGGGAGTCTACACAGATACGCAGTATTTT.